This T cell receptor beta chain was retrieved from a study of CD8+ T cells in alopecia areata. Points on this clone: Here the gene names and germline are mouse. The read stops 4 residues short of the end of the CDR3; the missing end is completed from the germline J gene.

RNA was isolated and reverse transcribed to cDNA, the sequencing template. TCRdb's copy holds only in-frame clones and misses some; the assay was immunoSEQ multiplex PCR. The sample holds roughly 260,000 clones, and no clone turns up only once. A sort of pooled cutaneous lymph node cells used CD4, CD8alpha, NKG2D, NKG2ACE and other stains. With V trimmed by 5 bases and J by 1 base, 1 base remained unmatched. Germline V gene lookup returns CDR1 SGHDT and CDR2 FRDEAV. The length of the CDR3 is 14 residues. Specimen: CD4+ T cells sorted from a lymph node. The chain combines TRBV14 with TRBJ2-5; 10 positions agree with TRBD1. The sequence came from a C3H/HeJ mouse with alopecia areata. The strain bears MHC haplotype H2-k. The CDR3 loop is CASRTGGDQDTQYF. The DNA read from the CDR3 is TGTGCCAGCAGGACAGGGGGCGACCAAGAC. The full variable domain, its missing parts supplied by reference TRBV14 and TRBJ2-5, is EAGVTQSPRYAVLQEGQAVSFWCDPISGHDTLYWYQQPRDQGPQLLVYFRDEAVIDNSQLPSDRFSAVRPKGTNSTLKIQSAKQGDTATYLCASRTGGDQDTQYFGPGTRLLVL.